The 20 T cell receptor beta chains given below trace back to one sample, sequenced in a study of blood T cells in healthy people across ages. Next came a second PCR, run for about 7 to 12 cycles, which used a sample-barcoded 5' primer along with a J-beta primer mix. MiXCR was run by TCRdb on the 5' RACE reads, yielding one entry per CDR3 protein. The table has about 750,000 distinct CDR3 sequences, 53% seen once. The specimen sequenced was blood. The source of these receptors is a man aged 80 or over in good health.

The sample holds a few counts of this clonotype. The CDR3 DNA reads as TGTGCCAGCAGCTTGGACGGGAGAGAGACCCAGTACTTC. This codes for CASSLDGRETQYF. This chain links TRBV11-2 with TRBJ2-5, with D maybe TRBD2 (6 bases). Trimming removed 3 bases from V and 4 bases from J, with 9 bases in between. The CDR3 runs to 13 residues. CDR1 SGHAT and CDR2 FQNNGV come from the germline V gene.

This clonotype was detected only a few times. The genes are TRBV12-3 or TRBV12-4 and TRBJ2-1; 7 bases map to TRBD2. Trimming removed 5 bases from V and 4 bases from J; junction bases left unmatched: 8. The CDR3 is made up of 15 amino acids. In DNA form, the CDR3 reads TGTGCCAGCAGTCCTCTGCTAGCGGTTTACAATGAGCAGTTCTTC. This gives the protein CASSPLLAVYNEQFF.

A note on this clonotype: Given the absence of the conserved phenylalanine or tryptophan at the CDR3 end, a read error is likely. The chain uses TRBV6-6 and TRBJ2-7; D remains unclear. Trimming removed 2 bases from V and 5 bases from J, with 4 bases in between. This CDR3 is 11 amino acids long. Germline CDR1 reads MNHNY; CDR2 reads SVGAGI (reference sequence). The DNA of the CDR3 is TGTGCCAGCAGTTACGGTGACGAGCAGTACATC. This translates into CASSYGDEQYI.

This clonotype occurred a few times. The V gene is TRBV2, the J gene TRBJ2-1, with D possibly called TRBD1 or TRBD2 (5 bases each). This CDR3 is built from 12 residues. V lost 10 bases, J lost 10 bases, and 17 bases lay in between. Germline V lookup: CDR1 SNHLY, CDR2 FYNNEI. CDR3 nucleotides: TGTGCCACTAGAAGTGGGGGTGGAGAGCAGTTCTTC. Translation gives CATRSGGGEQFF. The full variable domain, rest sourced from reference TRBV2 and TRBJ2-1, is EPEVTQTPSHQVTQMGQEVILRCVPISNHLYFYWYRQILGQKVEFLVSFYNNEISEKSEIFDDQFSVERPDGSNFTLKIRSTKLEDSAMYFCATRSGGGEQFFGPGTRLTVL.

CDR3 region: CASSEGGTTSTDTQYF. CDR3 DNA sequence: TGTGCCAGCAGTGAGGGGGGAACTACTAGCACAGATACGCAGTATTTT. The chain combines TRBV2 with TRBJ2-3; D is perhaps TRBD2 (6 bases). Trimming shortened V by 3 bases and J by 0 bases, and 13 bases separated the two germline ends. Germline V lookup: CDR1 SNHLY, CDR2 FYNNEI. This CDR3 comprises 16 residues. The variable domain in full, completed from reference TRBV2 and TRBJ2-3, reads EPEVTQTPSHQVTQMGQEVILRCVPISNHLYFYWYRQILGQKVEFLVSFYNNEISEKSEIFDDQFSVERPDGSNFTLKIRSTKLEDSAMYFCASSEGGTTSTDTQYFGPGTRLTVL.

The CDR3 DNA is TGTGCCAGCAGCCAGAGGACCCGAACGGGATTGTACTCTGGGGCCAACGTCCTGACTTTC. This gives the protein CASSQRTRTGLYSGANVLTF. V gene TRBV14 combines with J gene TRBJ2-6; TRBD2 is a possible D gene (5 bases). There are 20 residues in the CDR3. The germline V gene has CDR1 SGHDN and CDR2 FVKESK. Trimming removed 3 bases from V and 0 bases from J, with 21 bases in between.

Regarding this clonotype: One end of the junction is discordant with germline, which a read error may explain. The chain combines TRBV15 with TRBJ1-2; no clear D gene. CDR1 and CDR2 (germline): LNHNV, YYDKDF (reference sequence). The length of the CDR3 is 14 residues. The chain's CDR3 is CATNRDVSRYGYTF. CDR3 coding DNA: TGTGCCACCAACAGAGATGTGTCGAGGTATGGCTACACCTTC.

This sequence joins TRBV15 and TRBJ2-1; 8 bases align to TRBD2. The V gene end was trimmed by 8 bases and the J gene end by 4 bases; junction bases not matched to a gene: 7. This CDR3 contains 14 residues. Germline-derived CDR1 and CDR2 are LNHNV and YYDKDF (reference sequence). The CDR3 loop is CATQLAETYNEQFF. The CDR3 coding sequence is TGTGCCACCCAACTAGCGGAGACATACAATGAGCAGTTCTTC. The full variable domain, in which reference TRBV15 and TRBJ2-1 provide the parts outside the CDR3, is DAMVIQNPRYQVTQFGKPVTLSCSQTLNHNVMYWYQQKSSQAPKLLFHYYDKDFNNEADTPDNFQSRRPNTSFCFLDIRSPGLGDTAMYLCATQLAETYNEQFFGPGTRLTVL.

This clonotype turned up a few times. This sequence joins TRBV28 and TRBJ2-7, with TRBD2 matching 8 bases. Germline trimming cut 7 bases from V and 2 bases from J; bases unmatched to any gene: 10. This CDR3 is built from 15 residues. In germline, CDR1 is MDHEN, CDR2 SYDVKM. The CDR3 loop reads CASNQQGAGAYEQYF. The DNA for the CDR3 is TGTGCCAGCAACCAACAGGGAGCGGGAGCCTACGAGCAGTACTTC.

The chain links TRBV19 to TRBJ2-1; D is possibly TRBD1 (6 bases). V was trimmed by 4 bases and J by 3 bases, leaving 16 bases between them. This CDR3 has 16 amino acids. Per germline, CDR1 LNHDA and CDR2 SQIVND (reference sequence). The DNA of the CDR3 is TGTGCCAGTAGTAGTCCCGGACAGCCATACTACAATGAGCAGTTCTTC. As protein: CASSSPGQPYYNEQFF.

A word on this clonotype: One junction end disagrees with the germline gene, perhaps due to a read error. The chain employs TRBV7-2 and TRBJ2-5, with 7 bases aligning to TRBD1. This CDR3 comprises 16 residues. CDR1 and CDR2 from the germline V gene are SGHTA and FQGNSA. The CDR3 coding sequence is TGTGCCAGCAGCAAGACCCAAGTTAACAGGGGAGAGACCCGGTACTTC. This encodes CASSKTQVNRGETRYF.

This chain connects TRBV7-2 to TRBJ2-3; possible D gene TRBD2, 6 bases. V lost 5 bases to trimming and J lost 6 bases, with 21 bases between them. The CDR3 spans 16 residues. Germline-derived CDR1 and CDR2 are SGHTA and FQGNSA. DNA for the CDR3: TGTGCCAGCAGCCTCCGGTTCGGCGGGGAGGTTGATACGCAGTATTTT. This translates into CASSLRFGGEVDTQYF.

The sample holds a few counts of this clonotype. The chain carries TRBV29-1 and TRBJ2-1; 16 bases match TRBD2. The CDR3 consists of 16 residues. With V trimmed by 3 bases and J by 8 bases, 7 bases remained unmatched. Germline-derived CDR1 and CDR2 are SQVTM and ANQGSEA. The chain's CDR3 is CSVEGTSGRALDEQFF. CDR3 in DNA: TGCAGCGTTGAGGGGACTAGCGGGAGGGCCCTCGATGAGCAGTTCTTC.

The chain employs TRBV6-5 and TRBJ2-7; 10 nucleotides line up with TRBD2. CDR1 is MNHEY, CDR2 SVGAGI, per germline. CDR3 length: 17 amino acids. V trimming: 3 bases; J trimming: 1 base; junction bases outside the gene matches: 9. CDR3 sequence reads: CASSYWSSGSGSYEQYF. Written as DNA, the CDR3 is TGTGCCAGCAGTTATTGGTCTAGCGGGAGCGGGTCCTACGAGCAGTACTTC.

The chain has TRBV6-4 and TRBJ2-7, with 11 nucleotides matching TRBD2. The CDR3 is made up of 15 amino acids. V gave up 6 bases and J gave up 2 bases; unmatched junction bases: 6. CDR1 is MRHNA and CDR2 is SNTAGT in the germline V gene. For the CDR3, the DNA is TGTGCCAGCAGCCCCACTAGCGGGGGACCCTACGAGCAGTACTTC. This encodes CASSPTSGGPYEQYF.

This clonotype was found many times. The V and J genes are TRBV20-1 and TRBJ2-7; D is possibly TRBD2 (6 bases). This CDR3 is 14 amino acids long. The V gene's germline CDR1 is DFQATT and CDR2 SNEGSKA (reference sequence). V lost 3 bases and J 7 bases, leaving 19 bases between the germline ends. CDR3 sequence (DNA): TGCAGTGCTAGCCCTGCGGGACCATTCGGGGAGCAGTACTTC. Protein product: CSASPAGPFGEQYF.

The V gene is TRBV6-5, the J gene TRBJ2-7; D is uncertain. The tail of the sequence fits TRBJ2-4 better, so the J call may be wrong. Germline CDR1 and CDR2: MNHEY and SVGAGI. CDR3 length: 14 amino acids. Here the CDR3 reads CASRMTGGTGIQYF. CDR3 DNA sequence: TGTGCCAGCAGAATGACTGGCGGAACCGGCATTCAGTACTTC.

The chain uses TRBV2 and TRBJ2-3; 8 bases are a match to TRBD2. J was trimmed by 2 bases and V by 10 bases; bases with no gene match: 11. In germline, CDR1 is SNHLY, CDR2 FYNNEI. The CDR3 is 15 residues long. CDR3 sequence reads: CATLTSGDPTDTQYF. Here the CDR3 DNA reads TGTGCCACCCTTACTAGCGGAGACCCCACAGATACGCAGTATTTT.

This clonotype has more than one count but fewer than ten. The chain employs TRBV7-2 and TRBJ2-1; 10 nucleotides match TRBD2. The trim removed 5 bases at V and 3 bases at J, leaving 4 bases unmatched. Germline loops: CDR1 SGHTA, CDR2 FQGNSA. This CDR3 comprises 15 residues. The CDR3 sequence: CASSLTSGDYNEQFF. The CDR3 bases are TGTGCCAGCAGCCTTACTAGCGGGGACTACAATGAGCAGTTCTTC.

The chain links TRBV18 to TRBJ2-5; the match to TRBD2 covers 10 bases. From germline, CDR1 is KGHSH and CDR2 LQKENI. CDR3 length: 18 residues. Trimming cost V 3 bases and J 11 bases; bases outside gene matches: 21. CDR3: CASSPSPHLAGVGDEQYF. CDR3 bases: TGTGCCAGCTCACCCTCCCCCCATCTAGCGGGAGTCGGCGATGAGCAGTACTTC.